This T cell receptor beta chain was retrieved from a study of blood T cell repertoires in COVID-19. The data were produced by immunoSEQ multiplex PCR, yet TCRdb's version contains in-frame clones alone and is incomplete. Of 250,000 to 350,000 clones listed, about 88% were seen once; the top ten hold approximately 1.5%. The trim removed 4 bases at V and 4 bases at J, leaving 2 bases unmatched. Germline CDR1 and CDR2: ENHRY and SYGVKD. CDR3 length equals 15 residues. The chain uses TRBV10-3 and TRBJ2-2, with 11 bases matching TRBD2. The sequence derives from a human donor with COVID-19, enrolled during active disease. The donor label of this sample is uncertain. Sequencing used peripheral blood. The CDR3 protein is CAISVTSGSTGELFF. The DNA for the CDR3 is TGTGCCATCAGTGTAACTAGCGGGAGCACCGGGGAGCTGTTTTTT.